Below are 11 T cell receptor beta chains sequenced from a single sample in a study of radiation and T cells in renal cell carcinoma. Time point given: baseline pretreatment blood. The sample's treatment: 15 Gy SBRT to primary tumor, nephrectomy 4 weeks later. Sequencing used immunoSEQ multiplex PCR; TCRdb keeps in-frame clones, though not all of them. This sample has about 88,000 clones, with roughly 90% found just once. Specimen: blood, collected from a patient whose treatment included radiotherapy and nephrectomy. The receptors here all came from a man aged 50 to 59 with renal cell carcinoma.

V usage is TRBV28 and J usage is TRBJ2-7, with D perhaps TRBD1 (6 bases). Germline-derived CDR1 and CDR2 are MDHEN and SYDVKM. Deletions cut 3 bases from V and 1 base from J, with 13 bases between. The CDR3 length is 15 residues. This CDR3 is CASSLLDSFSYEQYF. The CDR3 bases are TGTGCCAGCAGTTTGTTGGACAGTTTTTCCTACGAGCAGTACTTC.

V is TRBV7-9 and J is TRBJ1-2; tentative D call: TRBD1 (5 bases). This CDR3 contains 15 residues. Germline CDR1 SEHNR, CDR2 FQNEAQ (reference sequence). Trimming stripped 5 bases from V and 4 bases from J, with 17 bases between. CDR3 sequence (DNA): TGTGCCAGCAGCCAGATAATTCGGGACCCCTATGGCTACACCTTC. This sequence encodes CASSQIIRDPYGYTF.

V is TRBV5-1 and J is TRBJ1-2, with a tentative D call TRBD1 (5 bases). V gave up 5 bases and J gave up 4 bases, with 18 bases separating them. Per the germline V gene, CDR1 is SGHRS and CDR2 is YFSETQ. The CDR3 sequence is 15 residues long. The CDR3 DNA is TGCGCCAGCAGTTTCGGTGCGACAGAGATCTATGGCTACACCTTC. Amino acid sequence: CASSFGATEIYGYTF.

The rearrangement links TRBV6-1 to TRBJ2-7, with unresolved D. The CDR3 extends over 13 amino acids. The germline CDR1 and CDR2 sequences are MNHNS and SASEGT. Deletions cut 2 bases from V and 4 bases from J, with 9 bases between. The CDR3 coding sequence is TGTGCCAGCAGTGAATACCCAGGTTACGAGCAGTACTTC. Translating gives CASSEYPGYEQYF.

The CDR3 DNA is TGTGCCAGCAGCTTAGGTCTGCGCGGGAGGGCCTACAATGAGCAGTTCTTC. Protein sequence: CASSLGLRGRAYNEQFF. V is TRBV11-2 and J is TRBJ2-1; TRBD2 matches at 9 bases. The CDR3 covers 17 residues. V dropped 1 base and J dropped 2; count of bases not matched to a gene: 6. In germline, CDR1 is SGHAT, CDR2 FQNNGV.

This chain uses TRBV10-1 with TRBJ2-7; 12 nucleotides match TRBD2. The J segment lost 5 bases and the V segment lost 10 bases, leaving 9 bases of the junction unmatched. Germline V gives CDR1 WNHNN, CDR2 SYGVQD (reference sequence). This CDR3 has 14 amino acids. The CDR3 DNA sequence: TGCGCCACCTTGACTAGCGGGAGTGTCAACGAGCAGTACTTC. Protein sequence: CATLTSGSVNEQYF.

The chain recombines TRBV7-9 with TRBJ2-3; TRBD1 aligns across 7 bases. Losses at the gene ends were 5 bases for V and 5 bases for J; bases not matched to a gene: 7. CDR1 and CDR2 (germline): SEHNR, FQNEAQ (reference sequence). This CDR3 contains 14 residues. As DNA, the CDR3 is TGTGCCAGCAGCGCAGGGGGTGGAGGAGATACGCAGTATTTT. Encoded protein: CASSAGGGGDTQYF.

The CDR3 DNA reads as TGTGCCAGCAGGACGCCCTCGGAGGTCTATGGCTACACCTTC. Residues: CASRTPSEVYGYTF. The chain is built from TRBV28 and TRBJ1-2, with D unclear. The CDR3 length is 14 residues. Trimming took 6 bases from V and 4 from J, leaving 15 bases between them. Per germline, CDR1 MDHEN and CDR2 SYDVKM.

CDR3 sequence reads: CASTEGLATYYEQYF. The CDR3 nucleotides are TGTGCCAGCACCGAAGGACTAGCGACCTACTACGAGCAGTACTTC. The rearrangement links TRBV2 to TRBJ2-7, with 9 bases lining up with TRBD2. The CDR3 sequence is 15 residues long. V lost 7 bases to trimming and J lost 3 bases; unmatched junction nucleotides: 10. CDR1 SNHLY and CDR2 FYNNEI come from the germline V gene. Using reference TRBV2 and TRBJ2-7 for the parts outside the CDR3, the full variable domain is EPEVTQTPSHQVTQMGQEVILRCVPISNHLYFYWYRQILGQKVEFLVSFYNNEISEKSEIFDDQFSVERPDGSNFTLKIRSTKLEDSAMYFCASTEGLATYYEQYFGPGTRLTVT.

CDR3 sequence (DNA): TGTGCCAGCAGCTTACTAGTCAACCTGAACACTGAAGCTTTCTTT. Its translation is CASSLLVNLNTEAFF. This chain joins TRBV7-8 and TRBJ1-1; D gene unclear. The CDR3 extends over 15 amino acids. Germline CDR1 reads SGHVS; CDR2 reads FQNEAQ. With 2 bases removed from V and 0 bases from J, the gap between germline ends came to 10 bases. Supplemented by reference TRBV7-8 and TRBJ1-1, the full variable domain reads GAGVSQSPRYKVAKRGQDVALRCDPISGHVSLFWYQQALGQGPEFLTYFQNEAQLDKSGLPSDRFFAERPEGSVSTLKIQRTQQEDSAVYLCASSLLVNLNTEAFFGQGTRLTVV.

The CDR3 protein is CASSEFGSSTDTQYF. DNA for the CDR3: TGTGCCAGCAGTGAATTTGGATCTAGCACAGATACGCAGTATTTT. This rearrangement joins TRBV2 to TRBJ2-3, with D hard to call. This CDR3 has 15 residues. The germline V and J ends were trimmed by 2 bases and 0 bases, with 9 bases remaining between them. CDR1 SNHLY and CDR2 FYNNEI come from the germline V gene.